The 25 T cell receptor beta chains in this list originate from one sample, sequenced in a study of cytomegalovirus exposure and HLA in healthy donors listed by TCRdb under 2017. Library construction relied on the immunoSEQ multiplex PCR assay. The multiplex PCR relied on a mix of 60 forward primers for TCR Vbeta segments and 13 reverse primers for TCR Jbeta segments. TCRdb limited this immuneACCESS table to in-frame rearrangements with V and J called. A share of clones is missing; checked studies link under half to unresolved V genes, and the rest is unexplained. The sample yields around 150,000 clones; over 75% were counted once. Roughly 2.2% of the sample lies in the top ten. Sequencing used PBMCs. Receptors were obtained from a man aged 30-40 years in good health and CMV-seronegative.

This clone is a singleton in its sample. The chain links TRBV6-1 to TRBJ2-7, with D possibly TRBD2 on 5 matching bases. The V end was cut by 5 bases, the J end by 3 bases, with 11 bases between. Germline V CDR1 and CDR2: MNHNS, SASEGT. The CDR3 runs 13 residues. CDR3 region: CASSRTGSYEQYF. In nucleotides, the CDR3 is TGTGCCAGCAGTCGGACGGGGAGCTACGAGCAGTACTTC.

This chain's CDR3 is CASNRRRDNEQFF. The CDR3 DNA follows: TGTGCCAGCAACCGGAGGAGGGACAATGAGCAGTTCTTC. This chain uses TRBV7-2 with TRBJ2-1; TRBD2 might be the D (6 bases). V gave up 7 bases and J gave up 5 bases, with 12 bases separating them. The CDR3 runs to 13 residues. The germline V gene has CDR1 SGHTA and CDR2 FQGNSA.

The chain employs TRBV6-1 and TRBJ1-2; 12 bases match TRBD1. This CDR3 region has 14 residues. From germline, CDR1 is MNHNS and CDR2 SASEGT. Trimming at V came to 7 bases and at J to 8 bases, leaving 8 bases not matched to a gene. CDR3 coding DNA: TGTGCCAGCAAGCCGGGACAGGGGGCTTGGGGCTACACCTTC. Its translation: CASKPGQGAWGYTF.

As regards this clone: It is likely a read error: a sequence one base away is far more abundant. This CDR3 is also generated by other DNA sequences in the sample. This chain joins TRBV4-1 and TRBJ2-3, with TRBD2 identical over 10 bases. CDR3 size: 16 residues. CDR1 is MGHRA, CDR2 YSYEKL, per germline. J lost 4 bases, V lost 1 base, and 5 bases had no gene match. Here the CDR3 reads CASSQVAGGGADTQYF. CDR3 in DNA: TGCGCCAGCAGCCAAGTAGCGGGAGGAGGGGCAGATACGCAGTATTTT.

The CDR3 sequence is CASSLVETAGANVLTF. The CDR3, as DNA: TGCGCCAGCAGCCTCGTAGAAACGGCTGGGGCCAACGTCCTGACTTTC. This chain connects TRBV4-1 to TRBJ2-6; D is unclear. Germline-derived CDR1 and CDR2 are MGHRA and YSYEKL. V lost 4 bases to trimming and J lost 2 bases, with 12 bases between them. This CDR3 region has 16 residues.

This clone was seen at least ten times. CDR3 protein: CASRLAASSYNEQFF. CDR3 sequence (DNA): TGTGCCAGCAGGCTAGCGGCAAGCTCCTACAATGAGCAGTTCTTC. This chain connects TRBV28 to TRBJ2-1; 7 bases line up with TRBD2. This CDR3 spans 15 amino acids. The germline CDR1 and CDR2 sequences are MDHEN and SYDVKM. V shed 6 bases and J 0 bases; nucleotides not matched to a gene: 5.

This chain connects TRBV6-5 to TRBJ1-2; D unclear. Germline values: CDR1 MNHEY, CDR2 SVGAGI. Trimming left V 6 bases short and J 5 bases short, with 16 bases between. This CDR3 comprises 14 residues. The CDR3 sequence: CASSRAGVGYGYTF. For the CDR3, the DNA is TGTGCCAGCAGCCGGGCCGGGGTAGGATATGGCTACACCTTC.

The chain combines TRBV5-6 with TRBJ2-5, with a possible D match to TRBD1 (7 bases). CDR3 size: 15 residues. Germline loops: CDR1 SGHDT, CDR2 YYEEEE. Trimming stripped 0 bases from V and 5 bases from J, with 14 bases between. This CDR3 is CASSLAPGGGETQYF. The CDR3 DNA is TGTGCCAGCAGCTTGGCCCCAGGGGGAGGTGAGACCCAGTACTTC.

This chain connects TRBV29-1 to TRBJ2-3; 11 bases are a match to TRBD2. Trimming cost V 5 bases and J 1 base; bases outside gene matches: 2. CDR1 is SQVTM and CDR2 is ANQGSEA in the germline V gene. The CDR3 is 14 amino acids. This CDR3 is CSVKTSGGTDTQYF. CDR3 coding DNA: TGCAGCGTTAAGACTAGCGGGGGCACAGATACGCAGTATTTT.

The V gene is TRBV5-4, the J gene TRBJ1-2; the D is unclear. V was pared by 0 bases and J by 4 bases, with 7 bases between. CDR3 length: 13 amino acids. Per the germline V gene, CDR1 is SGHNT and CDR2 is YYREEE (reference sequence). Here the CDR3 reads CASSLESGYGYTF. DNA of the CDR3: TGTGCCAGCAGCTTGGAATCGGGCTATGGCTACACCTTC.

In this sample, this clone turned up a few times. The chain has TRBV2 and TRBJ2-5; D perhaps matches TRBD1 (6 bases). Germline V gives CDR1 SNHLY, CDR2 FYNNEI. This CDR3 region has 15 residues. The ends were cut back, 6 bases at V and 1 base at J, with 15 bases in the middle. The DNA of the CDR3 is TGTGCCAGCAGGCCGGGACAAGTACTCCAAGAGACCCAGTACTTC. Translation: CASRPGQVLQETQYF.

This chain connects TRBV9 to TRBJ2-7; TRBD1 aligns across 7 bases. Germline V lookup: CDR1 SGDLS, CDR2 YYNGEE. This CDR3 region has 15 residues. V shed 5 bases and J 3 bases; nucleotides not matched to a gene: 11. The CDR3 DNA reads as TGTGCCAGCAGTCCCCAGACAGGGCGCAGCTACGAGCAGTACTTC. Its translation: CASSPQTGRSYEQYF.

The chain has TRBV5-1 and TRBJ1-4; a possible D gene is TRBD1 (5 bases). Looked up from germline, CDR1 is SGHRS and CDR2 is YFSETQ. Trimming shortened V by 1 base and J by 2 bases, and 6 bases separated the two germline ends. The CDR3 loop spans 14 amino acids. The CDR3 DNA follows: TGCGCCAGCAGCTTGTCAGGGACTAATGAAAAACTGTTTTTT. Translated: CASSLSGTNEKLFF.

CDR3 sequence: CASTSQGVEAFF. Written as DNA, the CDR3 is TGTGCCAGCACCAGTCAGGGGGTCGAAGCTTTCTTT. The chain carries TRBV2 and TRBJ1-1; TRBD1 matches 7 bases. The CDR3 is made up of 12 amino acids. From germline, CDR1 is SNHLY and CDR2 FYNNEI. Unmatched junction bases numbered 7, after V lost 7 bases and J lost 8 bases.

This rearrangement joins TRBV4-2 to TRBJ2-7; 8 bases map to TRBD2. Trimming removed 2 bases from V and 0 bases from J; junction bases left unmatched: 6. There are 16 residues in the CDR3. Germline loops: CDR1 LGHNA, CDR2 YNFKEQ. CDR3 coding DNA: TGTGCCAGCAGCCAATTAGCGGGGACAAGCTCCTACGAGCAGTACTTC. Translation gives CASSQLAGTSSYEQYF.

The table lists this clone with a count of one. This sequence joins TRBV2 and TRBJ2-7, with a weak D call TRBD1 (5 bases). The CDR3 has 14 residues. CDR1 and CDR2 (germline): SNHLY, FYNNEI. Between the trimmed V and J ends, which lost 2 bases and 3 bases, there was a span of 11 bases. The CDR3 here is CASSESPDIYEQYF. In DNA, the CDR3 is TGTGCCAGCAGTGAATCACCGGACATCTACGAGCAGTACTTC.

The chain uses TRBV28 and TRBJ1-1; D not certain. Deletions cut 6 bases from V and 0 bases from J, with 17 bases between. This CDR3 comprises 16 residues. Germline V gives CDR1 MDHEN, CDR2 SYDVKM. This chain's CDR3 is CASSRLRNFLNTEAFF. For the CDR3, the DNA is TGTGCCAGCAGCCGCTTGAGGAATTTCTTGAACACTGAAGCTTTCTTT.

This sequence joins TRBV28 and TRBJ1-2; TRBD1 matches at 7 bases. The germline V gene has CDR1 MDHEN and CDR2 SYDVKM. V was clipped by 8 bases and J by 8 bases; unmatched bases: 8. This CDR3 is built from 12 residues. The CDR3 spells CASRTGAGGYTF. The CDR3 nucleotides read TGTGCCAGCCGTACAGGGGCTGGGGGCTACACCTTC.

This chain joins TRBV14 and TRBJ2-3, with D perhaps matching TRBD2 (6 bases). Germline V gives CDR1 SGHDN, CDR2 FVKESK. Trimming left V 2 bases short and J 4 bases short, with 13 bases between. This CDR3 has 15 residues. CDR3 loop: CASSQSAGTSDTQYF. The CDR3 bases are TGTGCCAGCAGCCAATCAGCAGGGACTTCAGATACGCAGTATTTT.

A single count supports this clone. This rearrangement joins TRBV4-2 to TRBJ2-7, with 9 bases that match TRBD1. The length of the CDR3 is 15 residues. The J segment lost 2 bases and the V segment lost 2 bases, leaving 4 bases of the junction unmatched. From germline, CDR1 is LGHNA and CDR2 YNFKEQ. This chain's CDR3 is CASSQTGTGTYEQYF. CDR3 bases: TGTGCCAGCAGCCAAACCGGGACAGGGACCTACGAGCAGTACTTC.

The chain employs TRBV7-2 and TRBJ1-1; maybe TRBD1 (5 bases). The CDR3 covers 13 residues. V lost 3 bases, J lost 10 bases, and 15 bases lay in between. CDR1 SGHTA and CDR2 FQGNSA come from the germline V gene. The CDR3 DNA follows: TGTGCCAGCAGCTTTCTGACCGACAGTAGAGCTTTCTTT. Its translation is CASSFLTDSRAFF.

The chain is built from TRBV4-2 and TRBJ2-4, with D possibly TRBD2 on 5 matching bases. The V end was cut by 4 bases, the J end by 11 bases, with 21 bases between. Germline CDR1 LGHNA, CDR2 YNFKEQ. CDR3 size: 15 residues. The CDR3 sequence: CASSPLDSDITVQYF. Written as DNA, the CDR3 is TGTGCCAGCAGCCCGTTGGATAGCGATATCACGGTTCAGTACTTC.

There are a few counts of this clone. The gene calls are TRBV29-1 and TRBJ1-1; D may be TRBD1 (5 bases). The CDR3 runs 13 residues. Trimming removed 2 bases at V and 9 bases at J, with 16 bases between. CDR1 and CDR2 from the germline V gene are SQVTM and ANQGSEA. CDR3 sequence: CSVEKALEGKAFF. CDR3 bases: TGCAGCGTTGAAAAGGCTTTGGAGGGGAAAGCTTTCTTT.

The genes are TRBV5-6 and TRBJ1-1; 10 bases are shared with TRBD1. CDR3 length: 16 residues. Looked up from germline, CDR1 is SGHDT and CDR2 is YYEEEE. With V trimmed by 3 bases and J by 3 bases, 8 bases remained unmatched. DNA of the CDR3: TGTGCCAGCAGCTGGACAGGGGGATCTTGGGACACTGAAGCTTTCTTT. Protein sequence: CASSWTGGSWDTEAFF.

The chain joins TRBV2 to TRBJ1-6; 8 nucleotides align to TRBD1. V dropped 6 bases and J dropped 7; count of bases not matched to a gene: 11. CDR3 size: 16 residues. Germline CDR1 is SNHLY and CDR2 is FYNNEI. This CDR3 is CASSRDRKRTNSPLHF. The CDR3 DNA sequence: TGTGCCAGCAGCCGGGACAGGAAAAGGACAAATTCACCCCTCCACTTT.